The rows below give T cell receptor beta chains drawn from one sample of a study of T-cell reconstitution after alpha-beta-depleted transplantation in children. TCRdb redid the calling of the PCR reads with MiXCR, one entry per CDR3 protein. Altogether around 440,000 distinct CDR3 sequences are present, 15% to 20% being singletons, with the ten largest covering about 32%. This material consisted of PBMCs, mostly from graft donor cells, taken 360 days after TCRalphabeta/CD19-depleted stem cell transplant. Every receptor here comes from a boy under two years old who had a stem cell transplant for Wiskott-Aldrich syndrome, so the T cells may come from the graft donor. The CDR3 runs from the conserved cysteine through the conserved F or W. D genes are given only for firm matches.

cdr3_length,d_call,j_call,v_call,cdr3_aa
14,.,TRBJ2-7,TRBV12-3/TRBV12-4,CASSLKQLDYEQYF
13,.,TRBJ1-6,TRBV12-3/TRBV12-4,CATAGGRHSPLHF
19,TRBD1,TRBJ2-7,TRBV4-1,CASSQIPPGQVMFPYEQYF
16,.,TRBJ2-1,TRBV6-5,CASSYSGLSSWNEQFF
16,.,TRBJ2-7,TRBV24-1,CATSDLPGRSIGEQYF
18,.,TRBJ2-1,TRBV20-1,CSARDFPQKETTYNEQFF
12,.,TRBJ2-1,TRBV6-2/TRBV6-3,CASSYLSDQRVF
16,.,TRBJ2-4,TRBV11-3,CASSQELALAKNIQYF
15,TRBD2,TRBJ2-5,TRBV20-1,CSATRTAGGHGTQYF
13,.,TRBJ2-2,TRBV30,CAWSVWEAGELFF
12,.,TRBJ2-5,TRBV29-1,CSAGGAIGTQYF
15,.,TRBJ2-1,TRBV5-6,CASSLVERTYNEQFF
19,.,TRBJ1-6,TRBV6-5,CASSYSASGGSSYNSPLHF
16,TRBD1,TRBJ2-7,TRBV6-5,CASSYSPGQGFYEQYF
14,TRBD1,TRBJ2-1,TRBV12-3/TRBV12-4,CASSPRGQSNEQFF
11,.,TRBJ2-7,TRBV28,CASNDSYEQYF
14,.,TRBJ2-1,TRBV4-1,CASSPGVVSNEQFF
15,.,TRBJ2-5,TRBV29-1,CSVFHRFSDQETQYF
13,.,TRBJ2-2,TRBV10-3,CAIRTENTGELFF
16,.,TRBJ2-7,TRBV7-2,CASSLVGTGAIYEQYF
12,.,TRBJ2-7,TRBV29-1,CSVAGVPYEQYF
14,.,TRBJ1-2,TRBV28,CASSFQGYNYGYTF
14,TRBD2,TRBJ2-2,TRBV20-1,CSASRLAGPGELFF
16,.,TRBJ2-3,TRBV7-9,CASSLVERSFTDTQYF
17,TRBD2,TRBJ2-3,TRBV4-3,CASSQGGGRAGTDTQYF
17,TRBD1,TRBJ2-7,TRBV6-2/TRBV6-3,CASSYSGVAGGPYEQYF
13,.,TRBJ2-1,TRBV5-6,CASSLQGPNEQFF
15,.,TRBJ1-4,TRBV18,CASSPEVSFNEKLFF
13,TRBD2,TRBJ2-7,TRBV20-1,CSARGGRVYEQYF
15,.,TRBJ2-7,TRBV15,CATSRDLLRGYEQYF
15,TRBD1,TRBJ2-7,TRBV5-1,CASSSQGTGGDEQYF
17,TRBD2,TRBJ2-1,TRBV20-1,CCARGLAGGPSYNEQFF
16,.,TRBJ2-1,TRBV28,CASSFLSTVLLNEHFF
16,TRBD2,TRBJ2-5,TRBV5-1,CASSWGLAGVQETQYF
17,TRBD2,TRBJ2-1,TRBV4-3,CASSQGPAGGPYNEQFF
14,TRBD1,TRBJ2-3,TRBV5-1,CASSLTGTEDTQYF
13,.,TRBJ2-4,TRBV5-1,CASSLGVVDIQYF
13,.,TRBJ2-7,TRBV29-1,CSAQDESPYEQYF
15,.,TRBJ1-3,TRBV4-2,CASSQAGVGGNTIYF
15,.,TRBJ2-6,TRBV28,CASRTDSYRLNVLTF
15,.,TRBJ2-4,TRBV10-3,CAISAGTLAKNIQYF
16,.,TRBJ1-1,TRBV3-1,CASSQDRRRANTEAFF
13,TRBD1,TRBJ2-7,TRBV30,CAWSPGTGVEQYF
16,TRBD1,TRBJ1-1,TRBV29-1,CSVSFLGTGAPTEAFF
15,.,TRBJ2-5,TRBV5-1,CASSPNKRYQETQYF
15,.,TRBJ2-7,TRBV5-1,CASSLWPGGLYEQYF
14,.,TRBJ2-2,TRBV5-1,CASSSSPAPGELFF
13,TRBD1,TRBJ1-2,TRBV19,CASSDRDAYGYTF
13,.,TRBJ2-1,TRBV10-3,CAITADQYNEQFF
14,.,TRBJ2-1,TRBV5-5,CASSLELDGREQFF